One and the same sample provided the 29 T cell receptor beta chains below, sequenced in a study of neurological immune-mediated disorders. TCRdb itself ran the 5' RACE reads through MiXCR, one entry per CDR3 protein. The sample comprises under 60,000 distinct CDR3 sequences, over 9% of which are singletons, and 20% to 25% rests with the top ten. The sequenced material came from PBMCs. These receptor sequences come from a woman in her 40s with HTLV-1-associated myelopathy (HAM/TSP).

Ten or more counts support this clonotype. The CDR3 region is CASSVSPIGEQFF. DNA of the CDR3: TGTGCCAGCAGCGTCTCTCCAATAGGTGAGCAGTTCTTC. V is TRBV9 and J is TRBJ2-1, with D uncertain. Per the germline V gene, CDR1 is SGDLS and CDR2 is YYNGEE. Trimming cost V 2 bases and J 9 bases, with 12 bases left between them. The CDR3 sequence is 13 residues long.

The genes are TRBV4-1 and TRBJ1-5, with D tentatively TRBD1 (6 bases). V lost 5 bases to trimming and J lost 11 bases, with 22 bases between them. Germline V gene lookup returns CDR1 MGHRA and CDR2 YSYEKL. The CDR3 runs to 15 residues. CDR3 in amino acids: CASSSLPGAWQTQHF. The CDR3 DNA reads TGCGCCAGCAGCAGTTTGCCGGGGGCGTGGCAGACCCAGCATTTT.

About this clonotype itself: Since a much larger clone is just one base distant, this may be a read error. J is TRBJ2-2 and V is TRBV12-3 or TRBV12-4, with D maybe TRBD1 (5 bases). The CDR3 sequence is 19 residues long. The CDR3, as DNA: TGTGACAGCAGTTCACGCAGTTTTTTACAGACAGCGAACACCGGGGAGCTGTTTTTT. Protein product: CDSSSRSFLQTANTGELFF.

A few counts support this clonotype. A much larger clone is a single base away; this may be a read error. The chain has TRBV11-2 and TRBJ1-1; D is unclear. CDR3 length: 13 residues. Germline V gene lookup returns CDR1 SGHAT and CDR2 FQNNGV. The chain's CDR3 is CASSFGLNTEDFF. The CDR3 bases are TGTGCCAGCAGCTTCGGCTTGAACACTGAAGATTTCTTT.

Many counts were recorded for this clonotype. The chain combines TRBV4-3 with TRBJ1-1; perhaps TRBD1 as D (5 bases). This CDR3 is built from 15 residues. The germline CDR1 and CDR2 sequences are LGHNA and YSLEER. V was clipped by 0 bases and J by 3 bases, with 11 bases between them. The CDR3 DNA sequence: TGCGCCAGCAGCCAAGAACCCCAGGGTGACACTGAAGCTTTCTTT. This gives the protein CASSQEPQGDTEAFF.

This clonotype came up many times. The V and J genes are TRBV12-3 or TRBV12-4 and TRBJ1-2, with 7 bases aligning to TRBD1. V was pared by 10 bases and J by 7 bases, with 15 bases of the junction left unmatched. The CDR3 runs 14 residues. CDR3 sequence reads: CATPTGRSLGGYTF. As DNA, the CDR3 is TGTGCCACCCCGACAGGGAGGAGTTTGGGTGGCTACACCTTC.

This clonotype is large (0.1 to 1%). The J gene is TRBJ1-2, the V gene TRBV9; D unclear. The CDR3 length is 11 residues. Trimming removed 3 bases from V and 9 bases from J, with 9 bases in between. The V gene's germline CDR1 is SGDLS and CDR2 YYNGEE. The CDR3 protein is CASSAAWSYTF. The CDR3 nucleotides are TGTGCCAGCAGCGCGGCATGGAGCTACACCTTC.

As for this clonotype: A much larger clonotype is one base distant, so this may be a read error. V is TRBV10-2 and J is TRBJ1-6, with D unclear. Germline CDR1 reads WSHSY; CDR2 reads SAAADI. This CDR3 has 15 amino acids. In nucleotides, the CDR3 is TGCGCCAGCAGTGAATCGGGAAGAGATAATTCACCCTTCCACTTT. This translates into CASSESGRDNSPFHF.

The table lists this clonotype with many counts. The chain couples TRBV4-1 to TRBJ1-6, with 8 bases fitting TRBD1. The CDR3 is 17 amino acids. Germline trimming cut 2 bases from V and 5 bases from J; bases unmatched to any gene: 8. Germline CDR1 MGHRA, CDR2 YSYEKL. The CDR3 coding sequence is TGCGCCAGCAGCCAACTCGGGACAGGAGAACATAATTCACCCCTCCACTTT. Translation: CASSQLGTGEHNSPLHF.

In this sample, this clonotype turned up many times. The J gene is TRBJ1-5, the V gene TRBV4-1, with 7 bases aligning to TRBD1. V lost 0 bases, J lost 2 bases, and 1 base stayed unmatched. CDR3 size: 15 residues. Germline CDR1 MGHRA, CDR2 YSYEKL. The CDR3 is CASSQEGGGNQPQHF. CDR3 sequence (DNA): TGCGCCAGCAGCCAAGAAGGGGGCGGCAATCAGCCCCAGCATTTT.

This clonotype came up many times. The V and J genes are TRBV7-2 and TRBJ1-4; D may be TRBD1 (6 bases). The germline V and J ends were trimmed by 5 bases and 0 bases, with 25 bases remaining between them. The CDR3 has 20 residues. The germline V gene encodes CDR1 SGHTA and CDR2 FQGNSA. The CDR3 loop reads CASSPRGVVAIPTTNEKLFF. The CDR3 DNA sequence: TGTGCCAGCAGCCCTAGGGGGGTCGTCGCAATTCCAACAACTAATGAAAAACTGTTTTTT.

This clonotype was observed a few times. The chain has TRBV18 and TRBJ1-3; TRBD1 aligns across 11 bases. The CDR3 length is 16 residues. V trimming: 4 bases; J trimming: 7 bases; junction bases outside the gene matches: 9. The V gene's germline CDR1 is KGHSH and CDR2 LQKENI. Written as DNA, the CDR3 is TGTGCCAGCTCACTAACGGACAGGGGGCTCGGGAACACCATATATTTT. It yields the protein CASSLTDRGLGNTIYF.

This clonotype has ten or more counts. V is TRBV7-2 and J is TRBJ2-4, with 8 positions matching TRBD2. Unmatched junction bases numbered 8, after V lost 6 bases and J lost 7 bases. From germline, CDR1 is SGHTA and CDR2 FQGNSA. The CDR3 spans 14 residues. DNA for the CDR3: TGTGCCAGCAGAATCGGGGGGGCCGATAACATTCAGTACTTC. It encodes CASRIGGADNIQYF.

This clonotype has ten or more counts. The chain carries TRBV7-2 and TRBJ2-5, with D hard to call. The V and J ends lost 5 bases and 4 bases respectively, with 5 bases between them. The CDR3 contains 11 residues. Looked up from germline, CDR1 is SGHTA and CDR2 is FQGNSA. The CDR3 protein is CASSPGETQYF. In DNA, the CDR3 is TGTGCCAGCAGCCCCGGAGAGACCCAGTACTTC.

This clonotype was picked up a small number of times. J is TRBJ2-7 and V is TRBV7-6; 12 bases match TRBD2. With V trimmed by 5 bases and J by 0 bases, 8 bases remained unmatched. The germline gives CDR1 SGHVS, CDR2 FNYEAQ. This CDR3 comprises 17 residues. The CDR3 bases are TGTGCCAGCAGCCGGCAGGGACTAGCGGGCTTCTCCTACGAGCAGTACTTC. Translating gives CASSRQGLAGFSYEQYF. The entire variable domain, with the rest obtained from reference TRBV7-6 and TRBJ2-7, is as follows: GAGVSQSPRYKVTKRGQDVALRCDPISGHVSLYWYRQALGQGPEFLTYFNYEAQQDKSGLPNDRFSAERPEGSISTLTIQRTEQRDSAMYRCASSRQGLAGFSYEQYFGPGTRLTVT.

At least ten counts were recorded for this clonotype. The chain has TRBV3-1 and TRBJ2-3; D uncertain. Germline V gene sequence: CDR1 LGHDT, CDR2 YNNKEL (reference sequence). CDR3 length: 15 residues. Trimming took off 0 bases at V and 5 bases at J, with 12 bases between the two ends. CDR3 nucleotides: TGTGCCAGCAGCCAAGATGTTACAAGGGAAGATACGCAGTATTTT. Translated: CASSQDVTREDTQYF.

There are many counts of this clonotype. The genes are TRBV5-1 and TRBJ1-2; 10 nucleotides match TRBD1. Trimming cost V 3 bases and J 6 bases; bases outside gene matches: 2. Germline V gene sequence: CDR1 SGHRS, CDR2 YFSETQ. The CDR3 sequence is 13 residues long. The CDR3 bases are TGCGCCAGCAGCTCAGGGACAGGGGATGGCTACACCTTC. This gives the protein CASSSGTGDGYTF.

This clonotype was picked up many times. The chain links TRBV2 to TRBJ2-5; 10 bases align to TRBD1. This CDR3 is 15 amino acids long. Germline V CDR1 and CDR2: SNHLY, FYNNEI. The V segment lost 4 bases and the J segment 3 bases; nucleotides outside the gene matches: 5. The CDR3 DNA reads as TGTGCCAGCAGTGTCTTCGGGACAGGGGAAGAGACCCAGTACTTC. Protein: CASSVFGTGEETQYF.

This clonotype came up many times. The rearrangement joins TRBV4-3 to TRBJ2-2, with D hard to call. This CDR3 contains 15 residues. CDR1 and CDR2 (germline): LGHNA, YSLEER. Trimming pared 4 bases from V and 5 bases from J, leaving 14 bases between. Here the CDR3 reads CASSPSSSRTGELFF. In nucleotides, the CDR3 is TGCGCCAGCAGCCCTTCTAGTTCCCGTACCGGGGAGCTGTTTTTT.

This clonotype was detected many times. The chain employs TRBV2 and TRBJ1-3, with 9 bases identical to TRBD1. Unmatched junction bases numbered 10, after V lost 4 bases and J lost 3 bases. In germline, CDR1 is SNHLY, CDR2 FYNNEI. This CDR3 has 17 amino acids. The CDR3 loop reads CASSVQSGQGFGNTIYF. The DNA for the CDR3 is TGTGCCAGCAGTGTACAGTCCGGACAGGGGTTTGGAAACACCATATATTTT.

As concerns this clonotype: One end of the junction does not line up with germline, which may come from a read error. The V call is TRBV27, the J call TRBJ1-5; no reliable D call. The CDR3 spans 16 residues. Germline V gene sequence: CDR1 MNHEY, CDR2 SMNVEV (reference sequence). CDR3 coding DNA: TGTGTCAGCAGACCCATTTTAAAGACGGTCGATCAGCCCCAGCATTTT. It yields the protein CVSRPILKTVDQPQHF.

The sample holds many counts of this clonotype. The V call is TRBV29-1, the J call TRBJ2-5; no reliable D call. Between the trimmed V and J ends, which lost 4 bases and 3 bases, there was a span of 9 bases. The CDR3 covers 12 residues. From germline, CDR1 is SQVTM and CDR2 ANQGSEA. CDR3 residues: CSVGTAKETQYF. The CDR3 DNA follows: TGCAGCGTTGGGACGGCTAAAGAGACCCAGTACTTC.

There are many counts of this clonotype. CDR3 sequence: CASSLELAGARFF. The CDR3 bases are TGCGCCAGCAGCTTGGAACTAGCGGGGGCCCGGTTCTTC. The V call is TRBV5-1, the J call TRBJ2-1; 11 positions match TRBD2. J lost 15 bases, V lost 0 bases, and 5 bases had no gene match. CDR1 is SGHRS, CDR2 YFSETQ, per germline. This CDR3 has 13 amino acids.

This clonotype has a count of ten or more. V usage is TRBV13 and J usage is TRBJ2-7; tentatively, D is TRBD2 (6 bases). Germline CDR1 is PRHDT and CDR2 is FYEKMQ (reference sequence). Trimming took off 5 bases at V and 0 bases at J, with 17 bases between the two ends. The CDR3 runs to 16 residues. CDR3 protein: CASSTPRVGGSYEQYF. The CDR3 nucleotides are TGTGCCAGCAGCACGCCCAGGGTGGGGGGCTCCTACGAGCAGTACTTC. Full variable domain (outside the CDR3, taken from reference TRBV13 and TRBJ2-7): AAGVIQSPRHLIKEKRETATLKCYPIPRHDTVYWYQQGPGQDPQFLISFYEKMQSDKGSIPDRFSAQQFSDYHSELNMSSLELGDSALYFCASSTPRVGGSYEQYFGPGTRLTVT.

This clonotype was seen at least ten times. The chain has TRBV4-3 and TRBJ1-3; a possible D gene is TRBD1 (6 bases). The CDR3 contains 15 residues. The germline CDR1 and CDR2 sequences are LGHNA and YSLEER. Trimming pared 3 bases from V and 2 bases from J, leaving 11 bases between. CDR3 region: CASSHNRAPGNTIYF. In DNA form, the CDR3 reads TGCGCCAGCAGCCATAACAGGGCCCCTGGAAACACCATATATTTT.

This clonotype has a handful of counts. This chain links TRBV10-3 with TRBJ1-3; 7 nucleotides match TRBD1. After removal of 6 bases from V and 3 bases from J, the junction contained 5 bases not matched to a gene. Per germline, CDR1 ENHRY and CDR2 SYGVKD. The CDR3 totals 14 residues. Written as DNA, the CDR3 is TGTGCCATCAGACCTTGGGACAGTGGAAACACCATATATTTT. Translating it yields CAIRPWDSGNTIYF.

This chain uses TRBV7-2 with TRBJ2-1; D remains unclear. The CDR3 length is 14 residues. Trimming stripped 2 bases from V and 0 bases from J, with 5 bases between. Per germline, CDR1 SGHTA and CDR2 FQGNSA. The CDR3: CASSLTASYNEQFF. The CDR3 coding sequence is TGTGCCAGCAGCTTAACGGCCTCCTACAATGAGCAGTTCTTC.

This clonotype was seen only a few times. The chain employs TRBV5-1 and TRBJ1-2; possible D gene TRBD1, 6 bases. Trimming pared 0 bases from V and 3 bases from J, leaving 15 bases between. The CDR3 length is 16 residues. Germline V CDR1 and CDR2: SGHRS, YFSETQ. CDR3 sequence (DNA): TGCGCCAGCAGCTTGGCCATTTGGGACACCCACTATGGCTACACCTTC. This translates into CASSLAIWDTHYGYTF.

By its share, this clonotype is medium-sized (0.01 to 0.1%). The chain carries TRBV12-3 or TRBV12-4 and TRBJ2-1, with a weak D call TRBD1 (6 bases). V was pared by 6 bases and J by 8 bases, with 17 bases between. The CDR3 sequence is 14 residues long. The DNA for the CDR3 is TGTGCCAGCAGCCTTAACACAGGGATCGATGAGCAGTTCTTC. This translates into CASSLNTGIDEQFF.